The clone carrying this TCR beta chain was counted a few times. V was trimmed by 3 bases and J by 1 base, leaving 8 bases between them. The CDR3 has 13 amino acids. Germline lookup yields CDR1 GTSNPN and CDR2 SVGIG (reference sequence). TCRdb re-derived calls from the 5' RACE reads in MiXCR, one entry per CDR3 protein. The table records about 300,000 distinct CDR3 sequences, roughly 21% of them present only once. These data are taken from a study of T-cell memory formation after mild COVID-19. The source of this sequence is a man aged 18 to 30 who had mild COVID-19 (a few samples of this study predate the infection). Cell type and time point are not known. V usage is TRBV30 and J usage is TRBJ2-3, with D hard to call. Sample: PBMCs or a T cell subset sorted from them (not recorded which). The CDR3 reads CAWRGHRTDTQYF. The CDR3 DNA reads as TGTGCCTGGAGAGGTCACCGCACAGATACGCAGTATTTT.